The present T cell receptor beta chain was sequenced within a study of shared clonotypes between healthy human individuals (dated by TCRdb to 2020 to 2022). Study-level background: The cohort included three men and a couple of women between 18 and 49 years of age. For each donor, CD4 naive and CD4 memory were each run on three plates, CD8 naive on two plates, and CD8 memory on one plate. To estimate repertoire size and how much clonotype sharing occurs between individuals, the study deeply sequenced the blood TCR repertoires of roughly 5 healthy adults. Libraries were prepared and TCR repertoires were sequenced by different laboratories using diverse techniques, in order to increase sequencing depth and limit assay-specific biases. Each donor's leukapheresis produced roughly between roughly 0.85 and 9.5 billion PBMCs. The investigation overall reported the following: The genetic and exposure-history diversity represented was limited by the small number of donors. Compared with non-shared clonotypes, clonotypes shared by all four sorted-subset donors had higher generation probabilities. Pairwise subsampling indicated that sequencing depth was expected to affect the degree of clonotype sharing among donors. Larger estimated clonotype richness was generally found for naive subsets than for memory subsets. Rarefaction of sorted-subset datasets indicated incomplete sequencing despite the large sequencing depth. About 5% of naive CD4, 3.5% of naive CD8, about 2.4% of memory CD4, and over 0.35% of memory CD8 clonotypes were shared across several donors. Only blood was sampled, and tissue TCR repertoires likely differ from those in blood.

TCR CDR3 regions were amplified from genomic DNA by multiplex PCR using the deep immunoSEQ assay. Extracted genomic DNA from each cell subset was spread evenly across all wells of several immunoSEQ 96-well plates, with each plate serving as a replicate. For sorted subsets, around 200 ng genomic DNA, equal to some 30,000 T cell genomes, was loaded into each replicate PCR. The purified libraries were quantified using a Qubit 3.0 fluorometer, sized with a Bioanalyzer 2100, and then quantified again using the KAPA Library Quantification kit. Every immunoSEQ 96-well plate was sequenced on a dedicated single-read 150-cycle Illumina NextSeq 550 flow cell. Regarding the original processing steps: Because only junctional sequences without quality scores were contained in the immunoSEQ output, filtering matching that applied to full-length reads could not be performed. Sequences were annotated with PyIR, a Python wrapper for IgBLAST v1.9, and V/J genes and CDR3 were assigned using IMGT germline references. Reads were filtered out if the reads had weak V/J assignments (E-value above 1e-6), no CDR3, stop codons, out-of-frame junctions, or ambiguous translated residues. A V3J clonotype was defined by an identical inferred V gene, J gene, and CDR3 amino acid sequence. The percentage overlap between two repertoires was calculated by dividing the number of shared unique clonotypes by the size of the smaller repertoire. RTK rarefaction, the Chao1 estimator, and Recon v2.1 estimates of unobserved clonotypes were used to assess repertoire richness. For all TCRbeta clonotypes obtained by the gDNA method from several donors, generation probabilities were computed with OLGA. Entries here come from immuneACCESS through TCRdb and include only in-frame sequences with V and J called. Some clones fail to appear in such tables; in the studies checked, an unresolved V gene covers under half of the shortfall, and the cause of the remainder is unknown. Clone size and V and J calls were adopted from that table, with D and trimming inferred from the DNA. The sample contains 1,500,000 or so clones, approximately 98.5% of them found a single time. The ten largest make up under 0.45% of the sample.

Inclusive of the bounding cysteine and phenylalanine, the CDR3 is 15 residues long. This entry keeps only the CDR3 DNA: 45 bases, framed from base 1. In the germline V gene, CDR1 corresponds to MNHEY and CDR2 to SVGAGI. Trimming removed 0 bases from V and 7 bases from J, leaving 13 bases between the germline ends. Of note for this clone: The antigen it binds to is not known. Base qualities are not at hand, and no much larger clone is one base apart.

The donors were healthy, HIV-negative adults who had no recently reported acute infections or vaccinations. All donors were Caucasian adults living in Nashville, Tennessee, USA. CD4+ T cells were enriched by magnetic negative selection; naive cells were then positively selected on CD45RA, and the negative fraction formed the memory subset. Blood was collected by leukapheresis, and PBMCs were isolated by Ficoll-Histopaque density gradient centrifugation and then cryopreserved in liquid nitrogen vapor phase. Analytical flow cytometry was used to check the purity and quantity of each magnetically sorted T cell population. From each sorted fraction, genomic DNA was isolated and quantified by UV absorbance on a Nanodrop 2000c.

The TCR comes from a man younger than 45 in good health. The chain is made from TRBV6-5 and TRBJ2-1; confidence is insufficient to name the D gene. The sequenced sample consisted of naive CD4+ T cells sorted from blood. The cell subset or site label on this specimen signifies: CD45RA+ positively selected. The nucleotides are TGTGCCAGCAGTTACTCGAATGGGCCGGGTAATGAGCAGTTCTTC. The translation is CASSYSNGPGNEQFF.